The 8 T cell receptor beta chains reported below all come from one sample, sequenced in a study of cytomegalovirus exposure and HLA in healthy donors. Libraries were prepared by immunoSEQ multiplex PCR; TCRdb keeps only in-frame clonotypes and omits some of them. Of about 240,000 clones in the sample, about 83% were seen once. Sequencing was performed on PBMCs. The receptors were gathered from a man younger than 35 in good health and CMV-seronegative.

This chain joins TRBV19 and TRBJ1-4, with TRBD1 identical over 7 bases. V trimming: 5 bases; J trimming: 5 bases; junction bases outside the gene matches: 8. The germline gives CDR1 LNHDA, CDR2 SQIVND (reference sequence). This CDR3 is built from 15 residues. The CDR3 sequence is CASSPIDRANEKLFF. The CDR3 DNA reads TGTGCCAGTAGTCCGATTGACAGGGCAAATGAAAAACTGTTTTTT.

The rearrangement links TRBV27 to TRBJ2-5; TRBD2 agrees at 7 bases. The CDR3 extends over 16 amino acids. The V segment lost 5 bases and the J segment 9 bases; nucleotides outside the gene matches: 18. The germline CDR1 and CDR2 sequences are MNHEY and SMNVEV (reference sequence). The CDR3 loop reads CASSPSGGERQSAQYF. DNA of the CDR3: TGTGCCAGCAGTCCCTCTGGGGGGGAACGCCAATCGGCCCAGTACTTC.

The chain carries TRBV18 and TRBJ1-2; maybe TRBD1 (5 bases). The ends were cut back, 3 bases at V and 4 bases at J, with 18 bases in the middle. The germline V gene encodes CDR1 KGHSH and CDR2 LQKENI. This CDR3 has 16 amino acids. CDR3 DNA: TGTGCCAGCTCACCGATGGGGCAAGACATCCGCTATGGCTACACCTTC. It specifies CASSPMGQDIRYGYTF.

The table lists this clone with a count of one. The chain uses TRBV7-8 and TRBJ2-7; D perhaps matches TRBD2 (6 bases). Germline-derived CDR1 and CDR2 are SGHVS and FQNEAQ. CDR3 size: 17 residues. Trimming removed 5 bases at V and 6 bases at J, with 26 bases between. The CDR3 spells CASSPLAFGQGSSEQYF. The CDR3, as DNA: TGTGCCAGCAGCCCACTAGCCTTTGGGCAGGGCAGTTCCGAGCAGTACTTC.

V is TRBV6-1 and J is TRBJ2-7; possible D gene TRBD1, 5 bases. The length of the CDR3 is 14 residues. The germline CDR1 and CDR2 sequences are MNHNS and SASEGT. V lost 6 bases and J lost 5, with 17 bases in between. The CDR3 region has the DNA TGTGCCAGCAGCGTTCTTTCAGGGAACCACGAGCAGTACTTC. It specifies CASSVLSGNHEQYF.

The chain links TRBV27 to TRBJ1-2, with 7 nucleotides matching TRBD1. This CDR3 has 13 amino acids. Germline-derived CDR1 and CDR2 are MNHEY and SMNVEV (reference sequence). With V trimmed by 5 bases and J by 3 bases, 3 bases remained unmatched. The DNA for the CDR3 is TGTGCCAGCAGTCACGGGACAGACTATGGCTACACCTTC. It specifies CASSHGTDYGYTF.

This clone has a single count. V and J are TRBV7-2 and TRBJ1-2; TRBD1 aligns across 8 bases. After removal of 5 bases from V and 7 bases from J, the junction contained 6 bases not matched to a gene. CDR3 length: 13 amino acids. Germline V gene lookup returns CDR1 SGHTA and CDR2 FQGNSA. Here the CDR3 reads CASSQDRVFGYTF. CDR3 nucleotide sequence: TGTGCCAGCAGCCAGGACAGGGTTTTTGGCTACACCTTC.

The chain recombines TRBV27 with TRBJ2-1, with 8 bases matching TRBD2. The V gene's germline CDR1 is MNHEY and CDR2 SMNVEV (reference sequence). CDR3 length equals 13 residues. With V trimmed by 8 bases and J by 9 bases, 9 bases remained unmatched. The CDR3: CASSWSREGEQFF. Here the CDR3 DNA reads TGTGCCAGCTCTTGGAGCCGGGAGGGTGAGCAGTTCTTC.